Below are 20 T cell receptor beta chains sequenced from a single sample in a study of CD8+ T cells in alopecia areata. The sequencing template was cDNA reverse transcribed from extracted RNA. Some clones are missing from TCRdb's copy, which holds only in-frame ones; the method was immunoSEQ multiplex PCR. In the table there are about 150,000 clones, approximately 53% of which are singletons. This specimen was CD8+ T cells sorted from blood, taken at week 0. These receptors originate from a human donor with alopecia areata.

This clone was found a few times. This rearrangement joins TRBV6-6 to TRBJ2-7, with TRBD1 as a possible D gene (5 bases). The CDR3 is made up of 13 amino acids. The germline V gene has CDR1 MNHNY and CDR2 SVGAGI (reference sequence). Trimming pared 6 bases from V and 6 bases from J, leaving 15 bases between. Here the CDR3 DNA reads TGTGCCAGCAGCCTAAAGCAGGGCTCCGAGCAGTACTTC. As protein: CASSLKQGSEQYF.

The genes are TRBV10-3 and TRBJ2-2; D perhaps matches TRBD2 (5 bases). The V gene's germline CDR1 is ENHRY and CDR2 SYGVKD. Trimming stripped 2 bases from V and 6 bases from J, with 10 bases between. The CDR3 covers 14 residues. CDR3 sequence: CAISETLASGELFF. CDR3 bases: TGTGCCATCAGTGAGACCCTAGCTTCCGGGGAGCTGTTTTTT.

This clone was counted between two and nine times. The chain uses TRBV19 and TRBJ1-5, with a tentative D call TRBD1 (5 bases). Trimming removed 9 bases from V and 0 bases from J, with 15 bases in between. There are 15 residues in the CDR3. The V gene's germline CDR1 is LNHDA and CDR2 SQIVND (reference sequence). Here the CDR3 reads CASTVVGDSNQPQHF. CDR3 DNA sequence: TGTGCCAGCACCGTGGTGGGGGATAGCAATCAGCCCCAGCATTTT.

The rearrangement uses TRBV27 and TRBJ1-2; 9 bases match TRBD1. J lost 0 bases, V lost 8 bases, and 4 bases had no gene match. This CDR3 contains 14 residues. Germline V lookup: CDR1 MNHEY, CDR2 SMNVEV (reference sequence). CDR3 sequence: CASGTGRANYGYTF. As DNA, the CDR3 is TGTGCCAGCGGGACAGGGAGGGCTAACTATGGCTACACCTTC.

This sequence joins TRBV6-5 and TRBJ1-1; D is ambiguous. Germline CDR1 reads MNHEY; CDR2 reads SVGAGI. This CDR3 contains 12 residues. The V gene lost 6 bases and the J gene lost 11 bases, with 16 bases spanning the gap. As DNA, the CDR3 is TGTGCCAGCAGCCACCCCCCCTACCAGGCTTTCTTT. Residues: CASSHPPYQAFF.

This chain uses TRBV6-1 with TRBJ1-6; tentative D call: TRBD1 (5 bases). The CDR3 sequence is 12 residues long. Germline V gives CDR1 MNHNS, CDR2 SASEGT. V was shortened by 4 bases and J by 14 bases, with 12 bases between the two germline ends. The CDR3 is CASSAPGGTLHF. Written as DNA, the CDR3 is TGTGCCAGCAGTGCCCCCGGGGGGACCCTCCACTTT.

The chain combines TRBV11-2 with TRBJ2-1; D unclear. This CDR3 comprises 11 residues. Germline assignment: CDR1 SGHAT and CDR2 FQNNGV. Trimming shortened V by 5 bases and J by 5 bases, and 4 bases separated the two germline ends. The CDR3: CASSRDNEQFF. CDR3 nucleotide sequence: TGTGCCAGCAGCAGGGACAATGAGCAGTTCTTC.

Worth noting for this clone: One end of the junction does not line up with germline, which may come from a read error. This sequence joins TRBV5-6 and TRBJ2-3; D is possibly TRBD1 (5 bases). Germline V CDR1 and CDR2: SGHDT, YYEEEE. This CDR3 contains 15 residues. The CDR3 here is CASSLIIGAPKTAIF. The CDR3 DNA follows: TGTGCCAGCAGCTTAATCATAGGGGCCCCGAAAACCGCCATTTTT.

In its sample, this clone was seen once. The chain joins TRBV27 to TRBJ2-2; no reliable D call. This CDR3 is 12 amino acids long. Germline V gene data show CDR1 as MNHEY and CDR2 as SMNVEV (reference sequence). Trimming shortened V by 6 bases and J by 8 bases, and 10 bases separated the two germline ends. The DNA for the CDR3 is TGTGCCAGCAGAATGTTTCCGGGGGAGCTGTTTTTT. The encoded protein is CASRMFPGELFF.

CDR3 coding DNA: TGTGCCAGCAGTTGGAAGACACAGGGTCACGAGCAGTACTTC. Residues: CASSWKTQGHEQYF. V is TRBV6-5 and J is TRBJ2-7, with D tentatively TRBD1 (6 bases). The germline CDR1 and CDR2 sequences are MNHEY and SVGAGI. The CDR3 covers 14 residues. The ends were cut back, 4 bases at V and 5 bases at J, with 15 bases in the middle.

This clone has more than one count but fewer than ten. The V and J genes are TRBV27 and TRBJ1-5, with unresolved D. Germline V gives CDR1 MNHEY, CDR2 SMNVEV (reference sequence). Between the trimmed V and J ends, which lost 6 bases and 2 bases, there was a span of 11 bases. The CDR3 has 14 residues. The DNA of the CDR3 is TGTGCCAGCAGGGCGGACTGGGGCAATCAGCCCCAGCATTTT. It codes for CASRADWGNQPQHF.

As regards this clone: Other nucleotide sequences from this sample produce the same CDR3. The J gene is TRBJ1-2, the V gene TRBV5-1, with a possible D match to TRBD1 (5 bases). The V gene lost 0 bases and the J gene lost 6 bases, with 6 bases spanning the gap. The length of the CDR3 is 12 residues. CDR1 and CDR2 (germline): SGHRS, YFSETQ. CDR3 in amino acids: CASSLGGDGYTF. The CDR3 nucleotides read TGCGCCAGCAGCTTGGGAGGGGATGGCTACACCTTC. The full variable domain, rest sourced from reference TRBV5-1 and TRBJ1-2, is KAGVTQTPRYLIKTRGQQVTLSCSPISGHRSVSWYQQTPGQGLQFLFEYFSETQRNKGNFPGRFSGRQFSNSRSEMNVSTLELGDSALYLCASSLGGDGYTFGSGTRLTVV.

In its sample, this clone was seen a few times. The chain joins TRBV28 to TRBJ2-7, with TRBD1 identical over 7 bases. CDR1 and CDR2 (germline): MDHEN, SYDVKM. This CDR3 region has 14 residues. Trimming at V came to 2 bases and at J to 5 bases, leaving 6 bases not matched to a gene. The CDR3, as DNA: TGTGCCAGCAGTTTAGAGGGGGCGCAGAACGAGCAGTACTTC. Its translation is CASSLEGAQNEQYF.

The CDR3 sequence is CASSRVGTEAFF. As DNA, the CDR3 is TGCGCCAGCAGCCGGGTAGGCACTGAAGCTTTCTTT. The chain has TRBV4-3 and TRBJ1-1; no definite D call. The germline V gene has CDR1 LGHNA and CDR2 YSLEER. The CDR3 runs 12 residues. Trimming pared 4 bases from V and 4 bases from J, leaving 7 bases between.

CDR3 sequence reads: CASSLSANDYGYTF. In DNA form, the CDR3 reads TGTGCCAGCAGTTTATCAGCTAACGACTATGGCTACACCTTC. The rearrangement joins TRBV27 to TRBJ1-2; D is unresolved. The CDR3 is 14 residues long. Germline CDR1 MNHEY, CDR2 SMNVEV (reference sequence). V was trimmed by 0 bases and J by 3 bases, leaving 8 bases between them.

V gene TRBV29-1 combines with J gene TRBJ1-2; D gene unclear. The length of the CDR3 is 11 residues. Trimming pared 4 bases from V and 8 bases from J, leaving 11 bases between. The germline V gene has CDR1 SQVTM and CDR2 ANQGSEA. The DNA for the CDR3 is TGCAGCGTTGTCGACATCTTCGGCTACACCTTC. It is translated as CSVVDIFGYTF. Full variable domain (rest looked up from reference TRBV29-1 and TRBJ1-2): SAVISQKPSRDICQRGTSLTIQCQVDSQVTMMFWYRQQPGQSLTLIATANQGSEATYESGFVIDKFPISRPNLTFSTLTVSNMSPEDSSIYLCSVVDIFGYTFGSGTRLTVV.

The V and J genes are TRBV4-2 and TRBJ2-1; the match to TRBD2 covers 15 bases. The CDR3 is 20 residues long. Trimming removed 5 bases from V and 4 bases from J; junction bases left unmatched: 15. Germline V gene data show CDR1 as LGHNA and CDR2 as YNFKEQ. The CDR3 sequence is CASSDREGLAGGLKYNEQFF. The CDR3 nucleotides are TGTGCCAGCAGCGACCGTGAGGGACTAGCGGGGGGCCTAAAGTACAATGAGCAGTTCTTC.

The chain joins TRBV29-1 to TRBJ1-2; weak D call: TRBD1 (6 bases). This CDR3 comprises 13 residues. V was cut by 3 bases and J by 1 base, with 9 bases left in between. Germline V gene lookup returns CDR1 SQVTM and CDR2 ANQGSEA. CDR3 bases: TGCAGCGTTGATCTACAGGGTAACTATGGCTACACCTTC. Translated, it gives CSVDLQGNYGYTF.

This clone was picked up a small number of times. The chain is built from TRBV6-6 and TRBJ2-7; D is unclear. The germline CDR1 and CDR2 sequences are MNHNY and SVGAGI (reference sequence). Trimming stripped 4 bases from V and 4 bases from J, with 5 bases between. The CDR3 consists of 11 residues. This chain's CDR3 is CASSSTYEQYF. The CDR3 DNA is TGTGCCAGCAGTTCAACGTACGAGCAGTACTTC.

The table lists this clone with many counts. The gene calls are TRBV7-3 and TRBJ2-6; 9 bases agree with TRBD1. CDR1 and CDR2 (germline): SGHTA, FQGTGA. CDR3 length: 16 amino acids. Trimming cost V 6 bases and J 2 bases; bases outside gene matches: 5. CDR3 nucleotide sequence: TGTGCCAGCAGTGGGGGACAGGGAGCTGGGGCCAACGTCCTGACTTTC. Translating it yields CASSGGQGAGANVLTF.